Presented here are 27 T cell receptor beta chains from one specimen sequenced in a study of shared clonotypes between healthy human individuals. TCRdb keeps only in-frame clones here, not all; method: immunoSEQ multiplex PCR. The table shows some 740,000 clones, with around 92% occurring only once. Naive CD8 cells lacked CD45RO and underwent positive selection for CCR7, leaving out terminally differentiated effector memory CD45RA+ cells. Sequences were obtained from naive CD8+ T cells sorted from blood. Source of these receptors: a man aged 25 to 40 in good health.

The chain recombines TRBV2 with TRBJ2-6; possibly TRBD2 for D (6 bases). CDR3 size: 17 residues. Germline values: CDR1 SNHLY, CDR2 FYNNEI. V was clipped by 5 bases and J by 0 bases, with 14 bases between them. For the CDR3, the DNA is TGTGCCAGCAGTAGGGAGGTAATAGGCTCTGGGGCCAACGTCCTGACTTTC. The encoded protein is CASSREVIGSGANVLTF.

The chain links TRBV7-8 to TRBJ1-1, with D maybe TRBD1 (6 bases). V was trimmed by 5 bases and J by 0 bases, leaving 19 bases between them. Germline-derived CDR1 and CDR2 are SGHVS and FQNEAQ. The CDR3 is made up of 17 amino acids. The CDR3, as DNA: TGTGCCAGCAGCCGCCTTAATGGGGACACCATGAACACTGAAGCTTTCTTT. Amino acid sequence: CASSRLNGDTMNTEAFF.

This clone appeared a few times. The chain is built from TRBV11-2 and TRBJ2-1; TRBD2 aligns across 9 bases. Per the germline V gene, CDR1 is SGHAT and CDR2 is FQNNGV. The CDR3 runs 15 residues. V lost 2 bases and J lost 5; bases outside the gene matches: 4. CDR3: CASSLLAGSDNEQFF. In DNA form, the CDR3 reads TGTGCCAGCAGCTTACTAGCGGGGAGTGACAATGAGCAGTTCTTC. The full variable domain, with the rest looked up from reference TRBV11-2 and TRBJ2-1, is EAGVAQSPRYKIIEKRQSVAFWCNPISGHATLYWYQQILGQGPKLLIQFQNNGVVDDSQLPKDRFSAERLKGVDSTLKIQPAKLEDSAVYLCASSLLAGSDNEQFFGPGTRLTVL.

On this clone itself: This same CDR3 is encoded by further DNA sequences in the sample. The rearrangement uses TRBV27 and TRBJ2-7; 7 bases align to TRBD1. With 5 bases clipped from V and 2 bases from J, the junction kept 3 bases outside the gene matches. From germline, CDR1 is MNHEY and CDR2 SMNVEV (reference sequence). This CDR3 is 13 amino acids long. The CDR3 loop is CASSLTGTYEQYF. Written as DNA, the CDR3 is TGTGCCAGCAGTCTGACAGGGACCTACGAGCAGTACTTC.

V and J are TRBV14 and TRBJ2-5, with TRBD2 matching over 7 bases. With the DNA end fitting TRBJ2-7 better, the J assignment may be wrong. The CDR3 runs to 16 residues. Germline V gene sequence: CDR1 SGHDN, CDR2 FVKESK. The CDR3 DNA is TGTGCCAGCAGCCAACTGACAAGCGGGGCAGGGTACGAGCAGTACTTC. Translating it yields CASSQLTSGAGYEQYF.

This rearrangement joins TRBV5-4 to TRBJ2-5; D possibly corresponds to TRBD2 (5 bases). This CDR3 comprises 13 residues. Germline V gives CDR1 SGHNT, CDR2 YYREEE (reference sequence). The germline V and J ends were trimmed by 0 bases and 3 bases, with 6 bases remaining between them. CDR3 sequence: CASSLGGEETQYF. As DNA, the CDR3 is TGTGCCAGCAGCTTGGGGGGAGAAGAGACCCAGTACTTC.

The chain has TRBV4-1 and TRBJ1-1; 7 bases line up with TRBD1. J gave up 0 bases and V 0 bases, and 16 bases lay outside the gene matches. The CDR3 has 20 amino acids. Germline V lookup: CDR1 MGHRA, CDR2 YSYEKL. CDR3 residues: CASSQDPPLGQDHLNTEAFF. Here the CDR3 DNA reads TGCGCCAGCAGCCAAGACCCACCCCTTGGACAGGACCACTTGAACACTGAAGCTTTCTTT.

The genes are TRBV11-1 and TRBJ2-3; D unclear. With 2 bases removed from V and 4 bases from J, the gap between germline ends came to 13 bases. Germline V gene sequence: CDR1 SGHAT, CDR2 FQDESV (reference sequence). There are 15 residues in the CDR3. The CDR3 sequence is CASSLSVAEADTQYF. The CDR3 DNA sequence: TGTGCCAGCAGCTTATCGGTGGCTGAGGCAGATACGCAGTATTTT.

V gene TRBV13 combines with J gene TRBJ2-7; 8 positions match TRBD2. Germline V gene lookup returns CDR1 PRHDT and CDR2 FYEKMQ (reference sequence). CDR3 size: 15 residues. V shed 3 bases and J 7 bases; nucleotides not matched to a gene: 11. CDR3 sequence: CASSFSSGSFIEQYF. Here the CDR3 DNA reads TGTGCCAGCAGCTTTTCCAGCGGGAGTTTCATTGAGCAGTACTTC.

This chain connects TRBV10-1 to TRBJ1-5; D not certain. V lost 5 bases and J lost 3, with 8 bases in between. CDR1 and CDR2 from the germline V gene are WNHNN and SYGVQD (reference sequence). The CDR3 length is 13 residues. The CDR3 bases are TGCGCCAGCAGTTCCCAGCCCAATCAGCCCCAGCATTTT. This gives the protein CASSSQPNQPQHF.

The genes are TRBV5-4 and TRBJ2-3; D is uncertain. V was clipped by 0 bases and J by 4 bases, with 9 bases between them. Germline V gene lookup returns CDR1 SGHNT and CDR2 YYREEE (reference sequence). This CDR3 has 14 residues. The CDR3 loop is CASSLGWRSDTQYF. The CDR3 DNA reads as TGTGCCAGCAGCTTGGGGTGGCGGTCAGATACGCAGTATTTT.

This clone was picked up a small number of times. J is TRBJ2-2 and V is TRBV13; unclear D gene. The CDR3 extends over 14 amino acids. V shed 6 bases and J shed 6 bases, with 14 bases lying between them. Germline V CDR1 and CDR2: PRHDT, FYEKMQ (reference sequence). CDR3 DNA sequence: TGTGCCAGCAGGCGAGCCCCCGAACCCGGGGAGCTGTTTTTT. Protein: CASRRAPEPGELFF.

The chain links TRBV29-1 to TRBJ2-3, with a weak D call TRBD2 (7 bases). Germline V CDR1 and CDR2: SQVTM, ANQGSEA. CDR3 length: 21 amino acids. V gave up 0 bases and J gave up 6 bases, with 34 bases separating them. CDR3 nucleotides: TGCAGCGTTGAAGATCCCCGGGACAAGCGGGACCTACTAGTCGAGCCGGATACGCAGTATTTT. Its translation is CSVEDPRDKRDLLVEPDTQYF.

The rearrangement joins TRBV10-3 to TRBJ1-3; tentatively, D is TRBD1 (5 bases). Germline V gene data show CDR1 as ENHRY and CDR2 as SYGVKD. V was pared by 4 bases and J by 5 bases, with 9 bases between. The CDR3 contains 13 residues. The CDR3 DNA reads as TGTGCCATCAGTGGGGACTCCAGAAACACCATATATTTT. Translating it yields CAISGDSRNTIYF.

Concerning this clone itself: This sample includes further DNA sequences coding for the same CDR3. V usage is TRBV9 and J usage is TRBJ2-1; unclear D gene. Germline V lookup: CDR1 SGDLS, CDR2 YYNGEE. The CDR3 extends over 10 amino acids. Trimming stripped 3 bases from V and 8 bases from J, with 3 bases between. This CDR3 is CASSGDEQFF. CDR3 bases: TGTGCCAGCAGCGGCGATGAGCAGTTCTTC.

The V and J genes are TRBV7-8 and TRBJ2-2; 9 positions agree with TRBD1. V was clipped by 0 bases and J by 4 bases; unmatched bases: 6. The CDR3 consists of 17 residues. Looked up from germline, CDR1 is SGHVS and CDR2 is FQNEAQ. The CDR3 DNA reads as TGTGCCAGCAGCTTAGCCGGGGACAGGGCTGGCACCGGGGAGCTGTTTTTT. This sequence encodes CASSLAGDRAGTGELFF.

This clone showed up just once. The chain joins TRBV7-2 to TRBJ1-2, with TRBD1 matching over 8 bases. After removal of 5 bases from V and 7 bases from J, the junction contained 18 bases not matched to a gene. The CDR3 has 17 amino acids. CDR1 SGHTA and CDR2 FQGNSA come from the germline V gene. The CDR3 region is CASSPYRTLDRVGGYTF. DNA for the CDR3: TGTGCCAGCAGCCCGTATAGGACTTTGGACAGGGTCGGTGGCTACACCTTC.

This sequence joins TRBV27 and TRBJ2-7; D tentatively fits TRBD1 or TRBD2 (5 bases each). Trimming took off 2 bases at V and 0 bases at J, with 17 bases between the two ends. CDR1 and CDR2 (germline): MNHEY, SMNVEV (reference sequence). This CDR3 is built from 17 residues. CDR3 protein: CASSLLSSFGGSYEQYF. Here the CDR3 DNA reads TGTGCCAGCAGTTTACTCTCAAGTTTTGGGGGCTCCTACGAGCAGTACTTC.

Only one count was recorded for this clone. V usage is TRBV4-3 and J usage is TRBJ2-1; D is possibly TRBD1 (5 bases). The V gene lost 1 base and the J gene lost 6 bases, with 16 bases spanning the gap. Germline V lookup: CDR1 LGHNA, CDR2 YSLEER. The CDR3 runs to 16 residues. The CDR3: CASSQGRGRWGNEQFF. The CDR3 region has the DNA TGCGCCAGCAGCCAAGGTAGGGGCAGGTGGGGCAATGAGCAGTTCTTC.

The V gene is TRBV7-9, the J gene TRBJ2-1; 7 bases align to TRBD1. Germline CDR1 is SEHNR and CDR2 is FQNEAQ (reference sequence). CDR3 size: 16 residues. V lost 5 bases, J lost 3 bases, and 10 bases stayed unmatched. DNA of the CDR3: TGTGCCAGCAGCGATACCGGGACAGCACTCTACAATGAGCAGTTCTTC. Residues: CASSDTGTALYNEQFF.

CDR3 nucleotides: TGTGCCGCAGGTCGTACCGCGAACAATGAGCAGTTCTTC. Amino acid sequence: CAAGRTANNEQFF. This rearrangement joins TRBV19 to TRBJ2-1; D gene uncertain. V shed 11 bases and J shed 5 bases, with 16 bases lying between them. The CDR3 totals 13 residues. Germline CDR1 reads LNHDA; CDR2 reads SQIVND (reference sequence).

A note on this clone: At one end, the junction sequence differs from germline, possibly due to a read error. This rearrangement joins TRBV4-1 to TRBJ1-2; D might be TRBD1 (5 bases). Germline values: CDR1 MGHRA, CDR2 YSYEKL. CDR3 length equals 11 residues. The CDR3 sequence: CASSQPGRASW. CDR3 coding DNA: TGCGCCAGCAGCCAACCGGGACGGGCCTCTTGG.

In regard to this clone: At the DNA level, this CDR3 is encoded by other sequences in the same sample as well. The rearrangement uses TRBV2 and TRBJ2-1; 7 nucleotides agree with TRBD2. CDR3 length: 12 amino acids. V trimming: 6 bases; J trimming: 7 bases; junction bases outside the gene matches: 3. Germline lookup yields CDR1 SNHLY and CDR2 FYNNEI. DNA for the CDR3: TGTGCCAGCAGGGGAGGGAGAAATGAGCAGTTCTTC. As protein: CASRGGRNEQFF.

The chain's CDR3 is CASSIAGTLVYEQYF. The CDR3 DNA is TGTGCCAGTAGTATAGCGGGGACCCTTGTCTACGAGCAGTACTTC. The J gene is TRBJ2-7, the V gene TRBV19; D may match TRBD1 or TRBD2 (5 bases each). The CDR3 runs to 15 residues. Germline V gene sequence: CDR1 LNHDA, CDR2 SQIVND (reference sequence). Trimming removed 1 base from V and 3 bases from J, with 13 bases in between.

The genes are TRBV6-5 and TRBJ2-1, with 9 bases fitting TRBD2. CDR1 and CDR2 (germline): MNHEY, SVGAGI. The length of the CDR3 is 14 residues. The V and J ends lost 4 bases and 8 bases, in that order; junction bases with no gene match: 6. The chain's CDR3 is CASSLWTSVDEQFF. The CDR3 DNA follows: TGTGCCAGCAGTTTATGGACTAGCGTAGATGAGCAGTTCTTC.

This rearrangement joins TRBV11-2 to TRBJ2-5; a possible D gene is TRBD1 (6 bases). The CDR3 loop spans 13 amino acids. CDR1 SGHAT and CDR2 FQNNGV come from the germline V gene. V was shortened by 5 bases and J by 5 bases, with 12 bases between the two germline ends. The CDR3 sequence: CASSKQGLETQYF. CDR3 DNA sequence: TGTGCCAGCAGCAAACAGGGATTGGAGACCCAGTACTTC.

This chain's CDR3 is CASSLGTGQETQYF. For the CDR3, the DNA is TGTGCCAGCAGCTTGGGTACAGGACAAGAGACCCAGTACTTC. The chain has TRBV13 and TRBJ2-5; maybe TRBD1 (5 bases). The V gene's germline CDR1 is PRHDT and CDR2 FYEKMQ (reference sequence). CDR3 length equals 14 residues. Between the trimmed V and J ends, which lost 3 bases and 2 bases, there was a span of 10 bases.